These T cell receptor beta chains were read from a single sample in a study of brain T cells in children with intractable seizures. Assay used: immunoSEQ multiplex PCR; TCRdb lists only in-frame clones, some missing. This sample has some 80,000 clones, with more than 75% found just once. The starting material was peripheral blood, obtained at surgery. All receptors derive from a girl aged 2 to 9 with Rasmussen encephalitis and intractable seizures. CDR3s include the opening cysteine and the closing phenylalanine or tryptophan. A D gene is named only where the DNA matches it firmly. Not every row has a clone size; where given, it reads once, few, many or a size class.

CDR3aa,CDR3nt,d_gene,v_gene,abundance,j_gene
CASSFGVTRSEAFF,TGTGCCAGCAGTTTTGGGGTTACACGATCTGAAGCTTTCTTT,.,TRBV27,.,TRBJ1-1
CASSYDSQETQYF,TGTGCCAGCAGTTACGACAGCCAAGAGACCCAGTACTTC,.,TRBV6-5,.,TRBJ2-5
CASRPSAGVYEQFF,TGTGCCAGCAGGCCGTCAGCGGGAGTCTATGAGCAGTTCTTC,TRBD2,TRBV6-5,.,TRBJ2-1
CASSPYLGRAYNEQFF,TGTGCCAGCAGCCCGTACCTAGGCAGGGCCTACAATGAGCAGTTCTTC,.,TRBV3-1/TRBV3-2,.,TRBJ2-1
CASSQANSLGNQPQHF,TGCGCCAGCAGCCAAGCCAACTCCTTGGGGAATCAGCCCCAGCATTTT,.,TRBV4-1,.,TRBJ1-5
CAWSRTGEAFF,TGTGCCTGGAGTAGGACGGGTGAAGCTTTCTTT,.,TRBV30,.,TRBJ1-1
CASRYGGLNTEAFF,TGTGCCAGCAGGTACGGGGGCCTGAACACTGAAGCTTTCTTT,.,TRBV27,.,TRBJ1-1
CATTLGTSGTNEQFF,TGTGCCACCACCCTAGGGACTAGCGGGACCAATGAGCAGTTCTTC,TRBD2,TRBV19,.,TRBJ2-1
CASSIGGGRTEAFF,TGTGCCAGTAGTATCGGGGGAGGGCGGACTGAAGCTTTCTTT,.,TRBV19,.,TRBJ1-1
CASSQDPSGPQHF,TGCGCCAGCAGCCAAGATCCCTCGGGACCCCAGCATTTT,.,TRBV4-1,.,TRBJ1-5
CASSMHPGTGYEQYF,TGTGCCAGCAGCATGCACCCCGGGACAGGCTACGAGCAGTACTTC,TRBD1,TRBV7-3,.,TRBJ2-7
CASSLVGLGFHEQYF,TGTGCCAGCAGCTTAGTGGGCCTAGGCTTCCACGAGCAGTACTTC,.,TRBV11-3,.,TRBJ2-7
CAWRPNVAGAEDTQYF,TGTGCCTGGAGACCCAACGTAGCGGGAGCTGAGGATACGCAGTATTTT,TRBD2,TRBV30,.,TRBJ2-3
CATRDYGYTF,TGTGCCACCCGCGACTATGGCTACACCTTC,.,TRBV2,.,TRBJ1-2
CASIVGSGSLQFF,TGTGCCAGTATTGTGGGCTCGGGGTCGCTACAGTTCTTC,.,TRBV19,.,TRBJ2-1
CASSYLLARDEQFF,TGTGCCAGCAGTTACCTGCTAGCTCGTGATGAGCAGTTCTTC,.,TRBV28,.,TRBJ2-1
CASSTTGRVEAFF,TGTGCCAGCAGTACCACAGGCAGAGTCGAGGCTTTCTTT,.,TRBV11-3,once,TRBJ1-1